The table lists the clone carrying this TCR beta chain with a few counts. MiXCR, run by TCRdb on the RT-PCR reads, gives a single entry per CDR3 protein. This sample has approximately 720,000 distinct CDR3 sequences, with 12% to 15% found just once. Germline V CDR1 and CDR2: SGHTA, FQGNSA. The CDR3 has 15 amino acids. The ends lost 8 bases at V and 3 bases at J; junction bases unmatched: 12. The gene calls are TRBV7-2 and TRBJ2-7; 8 bases align to TRBD2. Sample: memory CD4+ T cells from blood. The clonotype comes from a female donor in good health, serving as a healthy control. The DNA of the CDR3 is TGTGCCAGCTCGGCTAGCGGGTTAAAAATCTACGAGCAGTACTTC. It is translated as CASSASGLKIYEQYF.